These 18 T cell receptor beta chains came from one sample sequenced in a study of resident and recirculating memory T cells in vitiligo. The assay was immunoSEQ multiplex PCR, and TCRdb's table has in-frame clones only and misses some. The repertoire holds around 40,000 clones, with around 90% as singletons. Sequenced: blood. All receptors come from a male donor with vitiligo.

CDR3 DNA: TGTGCCAGCAGCTGGCAGGGGCTAGCCCGCACAGATACGCAGTATTTT. It translates to CASSWQGLARTDTQYF. This chain joins TRBV5-8 and TRBJ2-3; TRBD1 might be the D (6 bases). This CDR3 comprises 16 residues. In germline, CDR1 is SGHTS, CDR2 YDEGEE. The ends were cut back, 3 bases at V and 1 base at J, with 15 bases in the middle.

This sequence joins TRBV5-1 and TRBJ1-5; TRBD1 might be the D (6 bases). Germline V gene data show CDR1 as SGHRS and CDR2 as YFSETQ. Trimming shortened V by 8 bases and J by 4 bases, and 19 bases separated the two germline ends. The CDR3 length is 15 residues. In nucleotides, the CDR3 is TGCGCCAGTCATCCTCTGGACAGCCATAATCAGCCCCAGCATTTT. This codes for CASHPLDSHNQPQHF.

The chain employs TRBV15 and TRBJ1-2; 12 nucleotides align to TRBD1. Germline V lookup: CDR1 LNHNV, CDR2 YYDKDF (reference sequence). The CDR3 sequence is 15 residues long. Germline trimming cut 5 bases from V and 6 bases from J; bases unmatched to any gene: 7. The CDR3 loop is CATSRNRDRGHGYTF. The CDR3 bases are TGTGCCACCAGCCGAAACCGGGACAGGGGGCATGGCTACACCTTC.

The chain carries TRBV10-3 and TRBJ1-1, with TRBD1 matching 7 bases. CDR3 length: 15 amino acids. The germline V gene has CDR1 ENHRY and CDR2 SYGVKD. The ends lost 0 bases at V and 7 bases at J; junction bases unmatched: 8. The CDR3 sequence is CAISESGGQYIEAFF. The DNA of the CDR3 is TGTGCCATCAGTGAGTCGGGGGGACAGTACATTGAAGCTTTCTTT.

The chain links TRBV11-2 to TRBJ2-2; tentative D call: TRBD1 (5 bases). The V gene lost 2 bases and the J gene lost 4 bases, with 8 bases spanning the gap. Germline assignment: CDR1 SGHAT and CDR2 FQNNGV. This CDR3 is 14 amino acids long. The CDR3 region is CASSLLQGTGELFF. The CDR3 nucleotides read TGTGCCAGCAGCTTATTGCAGGGCACCGGGGAGCTGTTTTTT.

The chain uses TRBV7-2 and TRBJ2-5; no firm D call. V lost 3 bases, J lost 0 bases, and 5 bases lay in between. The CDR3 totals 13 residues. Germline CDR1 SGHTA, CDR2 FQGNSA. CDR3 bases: TGTGCCAGCAGCTTCCCTAACCAAGAGACCCAGTACTTC. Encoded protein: CASSFPNQETQYF.

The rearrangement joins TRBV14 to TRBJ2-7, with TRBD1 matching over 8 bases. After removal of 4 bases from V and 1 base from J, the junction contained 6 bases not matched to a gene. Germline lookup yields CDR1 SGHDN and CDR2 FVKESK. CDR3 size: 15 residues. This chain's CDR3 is CASSPDRVGSYEQYF. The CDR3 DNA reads TGTGCCAGCAGCCCGGACAGGGTTGGTTCCTACGAGCAGTACTTC.

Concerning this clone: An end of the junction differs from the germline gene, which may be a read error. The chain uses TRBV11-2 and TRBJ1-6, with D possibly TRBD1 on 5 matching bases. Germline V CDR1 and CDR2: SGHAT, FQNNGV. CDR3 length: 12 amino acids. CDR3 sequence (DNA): TGTGCCAGCAGCTTAGTGGGGGGGGAGGCCGCCTTT. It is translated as CASSLVGGEAAF.

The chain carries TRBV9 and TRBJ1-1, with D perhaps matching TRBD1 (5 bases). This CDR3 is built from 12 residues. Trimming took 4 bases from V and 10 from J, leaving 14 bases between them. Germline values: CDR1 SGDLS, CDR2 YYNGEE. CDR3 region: CASSTQGGAAFF. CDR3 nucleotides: TGTGCCAGCAGCACCCAGGGTGGGGCAGCTTTCTTT.

The DNA of the CDR3 is TGTGCCAGCAGGGGCCGTGAGCTTTTTAACACTGAAGCTTTCTTT. This translates into CASRGRELFNTEAFF. The chain combines TRBV6-5 with TRBJ1-1; D remains ambiguous. Germline CDR1 MNHEY, CDR2 SVGAGI. Trimming shortened V by 6 bases and J by 2 bases, and 16 bases separated the two germline ends. The CDR3 has 15 residues.

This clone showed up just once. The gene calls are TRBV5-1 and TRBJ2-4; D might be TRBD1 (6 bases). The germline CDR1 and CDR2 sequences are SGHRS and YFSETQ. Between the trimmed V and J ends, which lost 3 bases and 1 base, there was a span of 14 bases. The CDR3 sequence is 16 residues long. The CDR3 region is CASSSTGQAAKNIQYF. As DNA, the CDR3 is TGCGCCAGCAGCTCCACAGGGCAGGCGGCCAAAAACATTCAGTACTTC.

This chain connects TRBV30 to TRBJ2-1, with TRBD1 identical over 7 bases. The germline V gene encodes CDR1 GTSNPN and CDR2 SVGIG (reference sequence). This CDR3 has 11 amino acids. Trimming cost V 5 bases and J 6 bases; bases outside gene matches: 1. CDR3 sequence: CAWAGGNEQFF. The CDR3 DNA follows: TGTGCCTGGGCAGGGGGCAATGAGCAGTTCTTC.

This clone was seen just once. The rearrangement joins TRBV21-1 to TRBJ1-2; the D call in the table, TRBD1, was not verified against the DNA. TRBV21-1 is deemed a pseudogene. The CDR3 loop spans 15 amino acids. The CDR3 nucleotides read TGTGCCAGCAGCAAAGCGCAAAGGGGGCGCGATGGCTACACCTTC. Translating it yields CASSKAQRGRDGYTF.

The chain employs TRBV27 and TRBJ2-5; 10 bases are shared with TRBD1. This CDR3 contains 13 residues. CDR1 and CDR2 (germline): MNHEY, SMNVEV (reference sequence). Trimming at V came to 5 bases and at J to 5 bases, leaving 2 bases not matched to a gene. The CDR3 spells CASSRQGAETQYF. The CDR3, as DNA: TGTGCCAGCAGTCGACAGGGGGCGGAGACCCAGTACTTC.

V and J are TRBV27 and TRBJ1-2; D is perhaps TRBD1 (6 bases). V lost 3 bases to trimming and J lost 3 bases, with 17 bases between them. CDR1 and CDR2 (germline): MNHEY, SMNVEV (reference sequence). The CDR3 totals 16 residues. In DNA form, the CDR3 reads TGTGCCAGCAGTTTGGCAGGGGACGGGATTGACTATGGCTACACCTTC. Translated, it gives CASSLAGDGIDYGYTF.

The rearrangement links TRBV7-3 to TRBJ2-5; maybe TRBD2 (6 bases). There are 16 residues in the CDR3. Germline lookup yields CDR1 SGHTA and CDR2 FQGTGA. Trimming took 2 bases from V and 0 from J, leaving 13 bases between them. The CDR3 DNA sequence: TGTGCCAGCAGCTTAGGCGGGACTCCCTACCAAGAGACCCAGTACTTC. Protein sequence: CASSLGGTPYQETQYF.

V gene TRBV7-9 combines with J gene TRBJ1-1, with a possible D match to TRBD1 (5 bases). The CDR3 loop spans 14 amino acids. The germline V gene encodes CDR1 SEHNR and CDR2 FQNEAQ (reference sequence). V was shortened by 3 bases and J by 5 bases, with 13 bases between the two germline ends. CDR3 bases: TGTGCCAGCAGCTTCCGCAGGGAAAGTACTGAAGCTTTCTTT. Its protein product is CASSFRRESTEAFF.

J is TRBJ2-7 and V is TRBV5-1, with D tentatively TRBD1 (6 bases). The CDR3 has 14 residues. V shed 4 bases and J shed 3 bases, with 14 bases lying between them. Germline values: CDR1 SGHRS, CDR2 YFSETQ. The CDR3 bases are TGCGCCAGCAGCCCCGGGACAACAAGCTACGAGCAGTACTTC. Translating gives CASSPGTTSYEQYF. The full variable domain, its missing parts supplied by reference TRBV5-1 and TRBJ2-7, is KAGVTQTPRYLIKTRGQQVTLSCSPISGHRSVSWYQQTPGQGLQFLFEYFSETQRNKGNFPGRFSGRQFSNSRSEMNVSTLELGDSALYLCASSPGTTSYEQYFGPGTRLTVT.